This TCR beta chain was recorded in a study of blood T cell repertoires in COVID-19. Study-wide context: COVID-19 samples collected from the United States, Italy and Spain covered acute and convalescent phases. PBMCs, B-cell-depleted T cells, or T cells provided the cDNA or gDNA that made up the material.

This clone was detected once. V gave up 3 bases and J gave up 0 bases, with 9 bases separating them. The CDR3 contains 15 residues. CDR1 and CDR2 from the germline V gene are LNHDA and SQIVND (reference sequence). Source study methods: Amplification from reference gene primers served as the basis for estimated nucleated cell counts. Some clones are missing from TCRdb's copy, which holds only in-frame ones; the method was immunoSEQ multiplex PCR. That table furnishes V, J and clone size, whereas the DNA furnished D and trimming. The sample includes approximately 150,000 clones, around 90% of them seen just once.

The receptor was isolated from a man aged 55 to 70 with active or convalescent COVID-19. The specimen sequenced was peripheral blood. The V and J genes are TRBV19 and TRBJ1-3; D not resolved. CDR3 residues: CASSIAGNSGNTIYF. CDR3 coding DNA: TGTGCCAGTAGTATTGCGGGCAACTCTGGAAACACCATATATTTT.